The clone carrying this TCR beta chain was detected only a few times. Researchers attached unique molecular identifiers to individual cDNA molecules. TCRdb called the 5' RACE reads again in MiXCR, with one record for every CDR3 protein. In the table there are about 38,000 distinct CDR3 sequences, 6% to 7.5% of which are singletons. The sample comes from a study of early T cells in non-severe SARS-CoV-2 infection. Whole-study context: Unpaired chains resulted from sequencing bulk RNA of unsorted whole blood.

Germline CDR1 and CDR2: DFQATT and SNEGSKA (reference sequence). This CDR3 is 14 amino acids long. V was cut by 3 bases and J by 1 base, with 11 bases left in between. This sequence joins TRBV20-1 and TRBJ2-3; tentative D call: TRBD2 (6 bases). This receptor was obtained from an adult who was a healthcare worker with PCR-confirmed SARS-CoV-2 infection or an uninfected control (not recorded which). The specimen was whole blood, collected at baseline. The CDR3 here is CSARSGGGTDTQYF. The CDR3 DNA is TGCAGTGCTAGGTCCGGGGGAGGCACAGATACGCAGTATTTT.